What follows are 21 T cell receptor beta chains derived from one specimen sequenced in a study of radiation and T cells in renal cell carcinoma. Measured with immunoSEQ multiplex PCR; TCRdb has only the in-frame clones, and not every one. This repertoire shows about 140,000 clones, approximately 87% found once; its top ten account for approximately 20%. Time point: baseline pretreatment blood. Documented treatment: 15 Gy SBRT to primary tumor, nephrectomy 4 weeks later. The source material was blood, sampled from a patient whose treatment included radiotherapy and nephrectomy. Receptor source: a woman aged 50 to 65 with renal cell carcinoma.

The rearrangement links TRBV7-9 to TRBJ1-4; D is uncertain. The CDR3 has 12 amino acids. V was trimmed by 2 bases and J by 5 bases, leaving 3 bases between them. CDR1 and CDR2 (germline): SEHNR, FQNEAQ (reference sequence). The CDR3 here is CASSLINEKLFF. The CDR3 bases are TGTGCCAGCAGCTTAATCAATGAAAAACTGTTTTTT.

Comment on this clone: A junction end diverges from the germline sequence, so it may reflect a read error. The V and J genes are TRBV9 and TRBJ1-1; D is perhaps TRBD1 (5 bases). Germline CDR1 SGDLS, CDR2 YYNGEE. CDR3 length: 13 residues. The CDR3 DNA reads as TGTGCCAGCAGTGTAGGGACTCGCACTGAAGCTTTCTTT. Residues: CASSVGTRTEAFF.

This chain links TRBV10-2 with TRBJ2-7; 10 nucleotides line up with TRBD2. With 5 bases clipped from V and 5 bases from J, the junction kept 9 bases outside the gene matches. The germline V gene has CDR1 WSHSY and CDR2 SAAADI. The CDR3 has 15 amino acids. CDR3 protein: CASSLPGLATNEQYF. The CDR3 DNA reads TGCGCCAGCAGTTTACCGGGACTAGCGACCAACGAGCAGTACTTC.

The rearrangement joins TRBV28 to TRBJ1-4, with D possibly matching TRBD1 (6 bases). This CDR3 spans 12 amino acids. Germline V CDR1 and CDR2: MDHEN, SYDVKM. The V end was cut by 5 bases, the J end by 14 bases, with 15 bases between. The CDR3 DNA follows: TGTGCCAGCAGTACTTCACAGGGCCACCTGTTTTTT. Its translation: CASSTSQGHLFF.

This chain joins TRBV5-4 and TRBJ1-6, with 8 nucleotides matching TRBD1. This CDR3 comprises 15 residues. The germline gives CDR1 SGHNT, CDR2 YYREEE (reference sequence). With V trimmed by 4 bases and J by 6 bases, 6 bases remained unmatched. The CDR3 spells CASSTDRDRNSPLHF. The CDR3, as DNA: TGTGCCAGCAGCACGGACAGGGATCGTAATTCACCCCTCCACTTT.

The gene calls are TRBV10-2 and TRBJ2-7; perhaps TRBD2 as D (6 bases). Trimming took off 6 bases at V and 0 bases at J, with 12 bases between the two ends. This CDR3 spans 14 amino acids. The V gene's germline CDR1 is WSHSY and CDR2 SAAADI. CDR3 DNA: TGCGCCAGCAGGAGACTAGGGAGCTCCTACGAGCAGTACTTC. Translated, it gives CASRRLGSSYEQYF.

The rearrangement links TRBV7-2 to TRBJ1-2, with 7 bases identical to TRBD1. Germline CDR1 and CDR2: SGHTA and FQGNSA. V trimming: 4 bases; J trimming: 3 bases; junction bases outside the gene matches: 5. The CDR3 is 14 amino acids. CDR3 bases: TGTGCCAGCAGCTCCGGGCAGGGGGACTATGGCTACACCTTC. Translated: CASSSGQGDYGYTF.

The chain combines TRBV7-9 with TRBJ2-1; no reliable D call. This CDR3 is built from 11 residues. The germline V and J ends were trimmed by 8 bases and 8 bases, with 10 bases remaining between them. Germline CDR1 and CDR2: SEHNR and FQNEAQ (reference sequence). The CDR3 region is CASARNDEQFF. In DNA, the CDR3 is TGTGCCAGCGCAAGGAACGATGAGCAGTTCTTC.

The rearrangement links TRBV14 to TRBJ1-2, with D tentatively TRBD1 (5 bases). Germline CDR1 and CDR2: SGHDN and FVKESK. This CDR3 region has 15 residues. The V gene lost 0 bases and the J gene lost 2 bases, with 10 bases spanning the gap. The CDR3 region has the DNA TGTGCCAGCAGCCAAGAAATGGGGCGGAACTATGGCTACACCTTC. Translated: CASSQEMGRNYGYTF.

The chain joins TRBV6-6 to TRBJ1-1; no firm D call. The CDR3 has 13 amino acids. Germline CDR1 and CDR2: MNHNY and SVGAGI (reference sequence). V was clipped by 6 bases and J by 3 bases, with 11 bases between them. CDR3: CASRYGRDTEAFF. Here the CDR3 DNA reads TGTGCCAGCAGGTACGGACGGGACACTGAAGCTTTCTTT.

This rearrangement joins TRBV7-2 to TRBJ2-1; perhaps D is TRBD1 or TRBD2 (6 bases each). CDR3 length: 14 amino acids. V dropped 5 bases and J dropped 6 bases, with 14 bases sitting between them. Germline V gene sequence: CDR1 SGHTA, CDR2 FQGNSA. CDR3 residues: CASSPNWGANEQFF. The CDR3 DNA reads TGTGCCAGCAGCCCCAATTGGGGGGCCAATGAGCAGTTCTTC.

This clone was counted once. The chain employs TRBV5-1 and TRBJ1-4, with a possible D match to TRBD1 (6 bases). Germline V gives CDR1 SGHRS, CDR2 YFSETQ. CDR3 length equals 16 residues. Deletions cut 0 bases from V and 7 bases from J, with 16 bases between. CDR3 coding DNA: TGCGCCAGCAGCTTGGATGGTTCGGGCAGGGGTGAAAAACTGTTTTTT. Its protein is CASSLDGSGRGEKLFF.

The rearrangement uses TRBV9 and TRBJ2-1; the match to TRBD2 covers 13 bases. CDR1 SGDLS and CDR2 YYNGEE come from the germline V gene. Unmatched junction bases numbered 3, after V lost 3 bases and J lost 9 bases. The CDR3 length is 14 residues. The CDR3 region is CASSAGLAGIEQFF. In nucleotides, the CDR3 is TGTGCCAGCAGCGCGGGACTAGCGGGAATTGAGCAGTTCTTC.

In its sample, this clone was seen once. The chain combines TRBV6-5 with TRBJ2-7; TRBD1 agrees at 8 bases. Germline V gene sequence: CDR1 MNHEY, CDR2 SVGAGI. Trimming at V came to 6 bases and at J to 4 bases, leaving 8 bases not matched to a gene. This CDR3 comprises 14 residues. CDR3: CASSRRQGSYEQYF. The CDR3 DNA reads TGTGCCAGCAGCCGCAGACAGGGGTCATACGAGCAGTACTTC.

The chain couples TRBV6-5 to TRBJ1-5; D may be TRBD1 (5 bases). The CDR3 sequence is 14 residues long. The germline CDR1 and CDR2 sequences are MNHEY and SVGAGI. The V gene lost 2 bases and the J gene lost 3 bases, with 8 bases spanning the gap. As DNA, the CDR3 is TGTGCCAGCAGTTACGGGGCAGTCAATCAGCCCCAGCATTTT. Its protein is CASSYGAVNQPQHF.

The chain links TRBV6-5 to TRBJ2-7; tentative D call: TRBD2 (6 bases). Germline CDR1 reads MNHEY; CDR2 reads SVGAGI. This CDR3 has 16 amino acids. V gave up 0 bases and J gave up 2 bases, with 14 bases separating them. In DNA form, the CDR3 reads TGTGCCAGCAGTTACTCGAGGCCTAGCGCAGCCTACGAGCAGTACTTC. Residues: CASSYSRPSAAYEQYF.

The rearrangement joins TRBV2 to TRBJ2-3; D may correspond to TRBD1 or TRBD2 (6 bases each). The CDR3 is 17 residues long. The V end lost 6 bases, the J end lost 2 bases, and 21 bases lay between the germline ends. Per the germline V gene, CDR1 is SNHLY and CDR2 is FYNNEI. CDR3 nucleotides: TGTGCCAGCAGGACCCGGGGTGGGGGGCGGAACACAGATACGCAGTATTTT. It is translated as CASRTRGGGRNTDTQYF.

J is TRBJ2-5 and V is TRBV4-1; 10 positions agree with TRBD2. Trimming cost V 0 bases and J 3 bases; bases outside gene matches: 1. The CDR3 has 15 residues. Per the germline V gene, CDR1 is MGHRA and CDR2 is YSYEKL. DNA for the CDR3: TGCGCCAGCAGCCAAGATGGACTAGCGGAAGAGACCCAGTACTTC. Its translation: CASSQDGLAEETQYF.

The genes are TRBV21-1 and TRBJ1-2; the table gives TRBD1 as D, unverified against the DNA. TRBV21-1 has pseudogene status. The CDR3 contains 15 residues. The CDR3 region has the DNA TGTGCCAGCAGCAAAGAGGGACAGGGGAAGCATGGCTACACCTTC. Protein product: CASSKEGQGKHGYTF.

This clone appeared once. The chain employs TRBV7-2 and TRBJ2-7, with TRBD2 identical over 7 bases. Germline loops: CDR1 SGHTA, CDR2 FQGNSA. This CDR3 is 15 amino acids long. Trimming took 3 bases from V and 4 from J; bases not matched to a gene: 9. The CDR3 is CASSFSLIGGYEQYF. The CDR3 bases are TGTGCCAGCAGCTTCTCACTCATCGGGGGGTACGAGCAGTACTTC. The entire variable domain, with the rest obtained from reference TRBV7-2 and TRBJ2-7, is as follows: GAGVSQSPSNKVTEKGKDVELRCDPISGHTALYWYRQSLGQGLEFLIYFQGNSAPDKSGLPSDRFSAERTGGSVSTLTIQRTQQEDSAVYLCASSFSLIGGYEQYFGPGTRLTVT.

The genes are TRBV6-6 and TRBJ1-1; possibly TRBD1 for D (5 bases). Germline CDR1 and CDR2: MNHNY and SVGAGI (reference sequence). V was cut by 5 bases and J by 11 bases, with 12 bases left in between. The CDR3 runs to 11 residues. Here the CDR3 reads CASSGPGVAFF. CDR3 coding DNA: TGTGCCAGCAGTGGTCCGGGGGTCGCTTTCTTT.